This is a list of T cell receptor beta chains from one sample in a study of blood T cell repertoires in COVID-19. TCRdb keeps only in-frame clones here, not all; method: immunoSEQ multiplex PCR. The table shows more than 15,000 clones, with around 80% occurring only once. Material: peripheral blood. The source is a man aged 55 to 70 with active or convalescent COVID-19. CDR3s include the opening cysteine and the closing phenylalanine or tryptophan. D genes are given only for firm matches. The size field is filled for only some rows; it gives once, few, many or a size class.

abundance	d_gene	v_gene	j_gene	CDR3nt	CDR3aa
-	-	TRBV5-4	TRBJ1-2	TGTGCCAGCAGCTTGGACAGGAACCTCCTCTATGGCTACACCTTC	CASSLDRNLLYGYTF
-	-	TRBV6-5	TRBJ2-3	TGTGCCAGCCGTTCCGCGACTAGCACAGATACGCAGTATTTT	CASRSATSTDTQYF
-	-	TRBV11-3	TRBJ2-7	TGTGCCAGCAGCTCCACAGGAAACTACGAGCAGTACTTC	CASSSTGNYEQYF
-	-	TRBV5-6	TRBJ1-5	TGTGCCAGCAGCTCCAGGGGTAGGTATCAGCCCCAGCATTTT	CASSSRGRYQPQHF
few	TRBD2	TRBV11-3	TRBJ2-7	TGTGCCAGCAGCCCCGGGACTAGCGGGAGATCGTCCTACGAGCAGTACTTC	CASSPGTSGRSSYEQYF
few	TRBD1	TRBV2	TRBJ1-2	TGTGCCAGCATGCGGGACAGCAATTATGGCTACACCTTC	CASMRDSNYGYTF
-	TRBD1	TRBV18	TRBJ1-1	TGTGCCAGCTCACCTACTCAGGGGGTTGACACTGAAGCTTTCTTT	CASSPTQGVDTEAFF
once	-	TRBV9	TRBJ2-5	TGTGCCAGCAGCGGGGGGCCTCAAGAGACCCAGTACTTC	CASSGGPQETQYF
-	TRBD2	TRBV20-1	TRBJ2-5	TGCAGTGCTAGTGACCCCAACTCTAGCGGGAGGCCCGGAGGAGAGACCCAGTACTTC	CSASDPNSSGRPGGETQYF
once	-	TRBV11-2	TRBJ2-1	TGTGCCAGCAGCTTAGCCCCCAGCTACAATGAGCAGTTCTTC	CASSLAPSYNEQFF
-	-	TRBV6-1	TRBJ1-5	TGTGCCAGCAGTGAGCCACACCGCAATCAGCCCCAGCATTTT	CASSEPHRNQPQHF
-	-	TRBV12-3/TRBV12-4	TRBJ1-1	TGTGCCAGCAGTTTAAGACAGAACACTGAAGCTTTCTTT	CASSLRQNTEAFF
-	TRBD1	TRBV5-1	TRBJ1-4	TGCGCCAGCAGACCCCGACAGGGGGCGTTTAATGAAAAACTGTTTTTT	CASRPRQGAFNEKLFF
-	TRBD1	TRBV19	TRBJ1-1	TGTGCCAGTACCCAGACCCGACAGGGGGGGGACACTGAAGCTTTCTTT	CASTQTRQGGDTEAFF